The 21 T cell receptor beta chains below all came from one sample that was sequenced in a study of T cells expressing NK-cell markers (dated by TCRdb to 2020 to 2022). The protocol used for the library was 5' RACE. Instrument on record: Illumina HiSeq 2000. Each entry corresponds to one CDR3 protein sequence from reads that TCRdb reprocessed, and DNA is not given. The record for this sample contains about 390,000 distinct CDR3 sequences. Together, the top ten hold approximately 12% of the sample. What was sequenced was blood T cells: a sorted CD56 or NKG2C T cell subset, CD4+ or CD8+ T cells, or bulk PBMC T cells (not recorded which). The receptor source for this set is a woman aged 50 to 60 in good health. Donor details come from another sample of the same person, matched by shared clones.

This chain links TRBV19 with TRBJ1-1. Germline V gives CDR1 LNHDA, CDR2 SQIVND (reference sequence). The CDR3 totals 15 residues. The CDR3 loop is CASSEEGRTTTEAFF.

The chain recombines TRBV13 with TRBJ1-2; TCRdb proposes TRBD1, but this gene call is untestable without DNA. The germline CDR1 and CDR2 sequences are PRHDT and FYEKMQ (reference sequence). The CDR3 loop spans 19 amino acids. CDR3 sequence reads: CASSSDRFGTGKGNYGYTF.

CDR3 amino acids: CASTTGGPNTGELFF. The chain is built from TRBV27 and TRBJ2-2; no DNA is available, so the TRBD1 call from TCRdb remains unchecked. This CDR3 is 15 amino acids long. Germline CDR1 MNHEY, CDR2 SMNVEV (reference sequence).

J is TRBJ1-3 and V is TRBV20-1. This CDR3 has 12 amino acids. Germline CDR1 DFQATT, CDR2 SNEGSKA (reference sequence). The CDR3 sequence is CSARGVLNTIYF.

The chain is built from TRBV12-3 or TRBV12-4 and TRBJ2-3; TCRdb picks TRBD2, but there is no DNA to check that call. The CDR3 contains 13 residues. The CDR3 sequence: CASSPPWASTQYF.

V and J are TRBV6-5 and TRBJ2-5; TCRdb lists TRBD1, though no DNA is available to test this call. The CDR3 is 14 residues long. Per germline, CDR1 MNHEY and CDR2 SVGAGI. CDR3 protein: CASSYPPGGETQYF.

The gene calls are TRBV6-5 and TRBJ2-2. CDR1 is MNHEY, CDR2 SVGAGI, per germline. The CDR3 length is 15 residues. CDR3 sequence reads: CASSYSNRGTGELFF.

V usage is TRBV5-1 and J usage is TRBJ2-3; TCRdb's assignment of TRBD1 cannot be checked, as there is no DNA. Germline loops: CDR1 SGHRS, CDR2 YFSETQ. The CDR3 has 14 residues. This chain's CDR3 is CASSGGTVSDTQYF. Combining the CDR3 with reference TRBV5-1 and TRBJ2-3 gives the whole variable domain KAGVTQTPRYLIKTRGQQVTLSCSPISGHRSVSWYQQTPGQGLQFLFEYFSETQRNKGNFPGRFSGRQFSNSRSEMNVSTLELGDSALYLCASSGGTVSDTQYFGPGTRLTVL.

The chain carries TRBV4-1 and TRBJ2-7; TCRdb's D call, TRBD1, is unchecked because there is no DNA. Germline CDR1 reads MGHRA; CDR2 reads YSYEKL. The CDR3 totals 15 residues. CDR3 region: CASRPETGGPYEQYF.

This chain uses TRBV5-1 with TRBJ2-5; absent DNA, TCRdb's TRBD1 call cannot be checked. CDR1 SGHRS and CDR2 YFSETQ come from the germline V gene. The CDR3 runs 15 residues. CDR3 residues: CASNPGTGVQETQYF.

The chain is built from TRBV16 and TRBJ1-5; the D call from TCRdb, TRBD1, cannot be confirmed without DNA. The CDR3 consists of 14 residues. From germline, CDR1 is KGHSY and CDR2 FQNENV. The CDR3 reads CASSPQGGTQPQHF.

The chain uses TRBV11-2 and TRBJ2-5; the TRBD1 assignment by TCRdb is unverifiable without DNA. Germline V CDR1 and CDR2: SGHAT, FQNNGV. This CDR3 comprises 18 residues. CDR3 sequence: CASSPFGGNWAVVPTQYF. The complete variable domain, with remaining parts taken from reference TRBV11-2 and TRBJ2-5, reads EAGVAQSPRYKIIEKRQSVAFWCNPISGHATLYWYQQILGQGPKLLIQFQNNGVVDDSQLPKDRFSAERLKGVDSTLKIQPAKLEDSAVYLCASSPFGGNWAVVPTQYFGPGTRLLVL.

The V call is TRBV12-3 or TRBV12-4, the J call TRBJ2-1; TCRdb proposes TRBD2, but this gene call is untestable without DNA. This CDR3 comprises 16 residues. CDR3 in amino acids: CASSPALGGSYNEQFF.

The chain joins TRBV7-9 to TRBJ2-1; the TCRdb D gene call, TRBD2, has no DNA to confirm it. The CDR3 runs to 18 residues. Per germline, CDR1 SEHNR and CDR2 FQNEAQ (reference sequence). Here the CDR3 reads CASNPLASEDSSYNEQFF.

V and J are TRBV7-9 and TRBJ2-1; the TCRdb D gene call, TRBD2, has no DNA to confirm it. CDR1 is SEHNR, CDR2 FQNEAQ, per germline (reference sequence). The CDR3 spans 18 residues. The CDR3 region is CANYPPRGLASGRNEQFF.

V usage is TRBV11-2 and J usage is TRBJ2-3; TCRdb designates TRBD2, a call that cannot be tested without DNA. CDR1 is SGHAT, CDR2 FQNNGV, per germline. This CDR3 is 12 amino acids long. CDR3 residues: CASKGVTDTQYF. The entire variable domain, with the rest obtained from reference TRBV11-2 and TRBJ2-3, is as follows: EAGVAQSPRYKIIEKRQSVAFWCNPISGHATLYWYQQILGQGPKLLIQFQNNGVVDDSQLPKDRFSAERLKGVDSTLKIQPAKLEDSAVYLCASKGVTDTQYFGPGTRLTVL.

The chain carries TRBV2 and TRBJ2-5; the TCRdb D gene call, TRBD1, has no DNA to confirm it. Germline V lookup: CDR1 SNHLY, CDR2 FYNNEI. There are 13 residues in the CDR3. The CDR3 is CASKWTGKETQYF.

This chain joins TRBV11-2 and TRBJ2-5. CDR3 length: 14 amino acids. Germline CDR1 is SGHAT and CDR2 is FQNNGV. This CDR3 is CASSLVLSRETQYF.

J is TRBJ2-7 and V is TRBV28; TCRdb's D call of TRBD1 is untestable without DNA. CDR3 length: 15 residues. Germline assignment: CDR1 MDHEN and CDR2 SYDVKM. This CDR3 is CAILAGGDRPREQYF.

The chain carries TRBV6-5 and TRBJ1-1. Looked up from germline, CDR1 is MNHEY and CDR2 is SVGAGI. The CDR3 contains 17 residues. The CDR3 sequence: CASSYRPTGALITEAFF.

The chain employs TRBV12-3 or TRBV12-4 and TRBJ2-3; the TRBD1 assignment by TCRdb is unverifiable without DNA. The CDR3 runs 12 residues. The CDR3: CASSPPGDTQYF.